A single sample is the source of the 19 T cell receptor beta chains below, sequenced in a study of blood T cell repertoires in COVID-19. Clones were read by immunoSEQ multiplex PCR, and TCRdb kept only the in-frame ones, dropping some. The sample holds about 48,000 clones, 70% to 90% seen once. The source material was peripheral blood. These TCRs come from a woman at least 80 years old with COVID-19, enrolled during active disease.

This chain links TRBV3-1 (or the pseudogene TRBV3-2) with TRBJ1-2; perhaps TRBD1 as D (5 bases). The V and J ends lost 4 bases and 2 bases respectively, with 11 bases between them. The CDR3 extends over 14 amino acids. Germline V gene lookup returns CDR1 LGHDT and CDR2 YNNKEL (reference sequence). The CDR3 sequence is CASSRGAGNYGYTF. The DNA for the CDR3 is TGTGCCAGCAGCCGGGGCGCTGGGAACTATGGCTACACCTTC.

The chain uses TRBV30 and TRBJ2-3; the match to TRBD2 covers 12 bases. The CDR3 spans 15 residues. The ends lost 1 base at V and 5 bases at J; junction bases unmatched: 4. Germline V gene lookup returns CDR1 GTSNPN and CDR2 SVGIG (reference sequence). CDR3 sequence reads: CAWSALAGGVDTQYF. The CDR3 coding sequence is TGTGCCTGGAGTGCGCTAGCGGGGGGGGTAGATACGCAGTATTTT.

In this sample, this clone is medium-sized. The J gene is TRBJ1-2, the V gene TRBV3-1 (or the pseudogene TRBV3-2); D not resolved. The CDR3 contains 13 residues. V dropped 4 bases and J dropped 0 bases, with 6 bases sitting between them. CDR1 is LGHDT, CDR2 YNNKEL, per germline (reference sequence). The CDR3 loop is CASSPTSNYGYTF. The CDR3 nucleotides are TGTGCCAGCAGCCCCACTTCTAACTATGGCTACACCTTC.

The sample holds one count of this clone. This chain links TRBV12-5 with TRBJ2-1; 8 nucleotides match TRBD2. After removal of 4 bases from V and 0 bases from J, the junction contained 2 bases not matched to a gene. CDR3 length equals 15 residues. Germline-derived CDR1 and CDR2 are LGHNT and FRNRAP. CDR3 DNA: TGTGCTAGTGGTTCGGGGGGGAGCTCCTACAATGAGCAGTTCTTC. Protein product: CASGSGGSSYNEQFF. Combining the CDR3 with reference TRBV12-5 and TRBJ2-1 gives the whole variable domain DARVTQTPRHKVTEMGQEVTMRCQPILGHNTVFWYRQTMMQGLELLAYFRNRAPLDDSGMPKDRFSAEMPDATLATLKIQPSEPRDSAVYFCASGSGGSSYNEQFFGPGTRLTVL.

The chain links TRBV7-3 to TRBJ2-3; 8 bases fit TRBD1. The CDR3 runs 15 residues. V shed 5 bases, J shed 6 bases, and the junction held 10 bases outside the gene matches. Germline V gene sequence: CDR1 SGHTA, CDR2 FQGTGA. In nucleotides, the CDR3 is TGTGCCAGCAGCCTACAGGGGGGAATGGTGGATACGCAGTATTTT. Translated, it gives CASSLQGGMVDTQYF.

V and J are TRBV7-9 and TRBJ1-3; the match to TRBD1 covers 10 bases. This CDR3 comprises 17 residues. After removal of 5 bases from V and 0 bases from J, the junction contained 7 bases not matched to a gene. In germline, CDR1 is SEHNR, CDR2 FQNEAQ (reference sequence). CDR3 residues: CASSPRTGGNSGNTIYF. CDR3 nucleotide sequence: TGTGCCAGCAGCCCTAGGACAGGGGGAAACTCTGGAAACACCATATATTTT.

The rearrangement links TRBV4-1 to TRBJ2-1; 8 bases match TRBD2. There are 16 residues in the CDR3. J lost 0 bases, V lost 1 base, and 2 bases had no gene match. The germline gives CDR1 MGHRA, CDR2 YSYEKL. The CDR3 nucleotides read TGCGCCAGCAGCCAAGGACTAGCGCGCTCCTACAATGAGCAGTTCTTC. It yields the protein CASSQGLARSYNEQFF.

This chain joins TRBV5-1 and TRBJ2-1; D gene ambiguous. V was cut by 0 bases and J by 6 bases, with 10 bases left in between. The CDR3 spans 14 residues. Germline CDR1 SGHRS, CDR2 YFSETQ. CDR3 in DNA: TGCGCCAGCAGCTTGGCCAATCGAGGCAATGAGCAGTTCTTC. Protein: CASSLANRGNEQFF.

This sequence joins TRBV7-2 and TRBJ1-1; a possible D gene is TRBD1 (5 bases). Germline assignment: CDR1 SGHTA and CDR2 FQGNSA. CDR3 length: 15 amino acids. The germline V and J ends were trimmed by 5 bases and 3 bases, with 16 bases remaining between them. DNA of the CDR3: TGTGCCAGCAGCCCTACCGTCAGGGCCTACACTGAAGCTTTCTTT. It encodes CASSPTVRAYTEAFF.

V is TRBV19 and J is TRBJ1-1; no reliable D call. Germline CDR1 is LNHDA and CDR2 is SQIVND (reference sequence). The germline V and J ends were trimmed by 1 base and 6 bases, with 6 bases remaining between them. The CDR3 has 12 residues. The CDR3 loop reads CASSIGQAEAFF. Here the CDR3 DNA reads TGTGCCAGTAGTATAGGGCAGGCTGAAGCTTTCTTT.

The J gene is TRBJ2-7, the V gene TRBV7-6, with 11 bases lining up with TRBD1. This CDR3 has 18 amino acids. Germline V CDR1 and CDR2: SGHVS, FNYEAQ. V gave up 5 bases and J gave up 4 bases; unmatched junction bases: 16. CDR3 in DNA: TGTGCCAGCAGCCTATCCCGGACAGGGGGCTATTCCCCTTACGAGCAGTACTTC. Amino acids: CASSLSRTGGYSPYEQYF.

This clone was observed once. Different DNA sequences within this sample yield the same CDR3. The chain is built from TRBV19 and TRBJ1-5; D is ambiguous. V was cut by 7 bases and J by 6 bases, with 13 bases left in between. The CDR3 extends over 13 amino acids. Germline V gene lookup returns CDR1 LNHDA and CDR2 SQIVND (reference sequence). The CDR3 DNA is TGTGCCAGTAACCGAGGCCCGGGTCAGCCCCAGCATTTT. It specifies CASNRGPGQPQHF.

The chain recombines TRBV10-3 with TRBJ2-1; 10 nucleotides align to TRBD2. Per germline, CDR1 ENHRY and CDR2 SYGVKD. The V gene end was trimmed by 10 bases and the J gene end by 7 bases; junction bases not matched to a gene: 13. CDR3 length: 15 residues. CDR3 sequence (DNA): TGTGCCACCCGATTAGCGGGAGGCCCGGGGAATGAGCAGTTCTTC. Protein: CATRLAGGPGNEQFF.

V and J are TRBV5-1 and TRBJ1-4; D call uncertain. The CDR3 is 15 amino acids. Per the germline V gene, CDR1 is SGHRS and CDR2 is YFSETQ. The V and J ends lost 4 bases and 0 bases respectively, with 10 bases between them. CDR3 amino acids: CASSPRLPTNEKLFF. As DNA, the CDR3 is TGCGCCAGCAGCCCTCGTCTCCCAACTAATGAAAAACTGTTTTTT.

V is TRBV29-1 and J is TRBJ1-2; the D gene is possibly TRBD1 (6 bases). Per the germline V gene, CDR1 is SQVTM and CDR2 is ANQGSEA. Between the trimmed V and J ends, which lost 3 bases and 4 bases, there was a span of 9 bases. This CDR3 region has 12 residues. The CDR3 is CSVDRQVYGYTF. The CDR3 DNA sequence: TGCAGCGTTGACCGACAGGTCTATGGCTACACCTTC.

This clone has a single count. In DNA, the CDR3 is TGCGCCAGCAGTCAATCGGGGAGACAGGGCAACTCTGGGGCCAACGTCCTGACTTTC. Translating gives CASSQSGRQGNSGANVLTF. V and J are TRBV23-1 and TRBJ2-6; TRBD1 matches at 7 bases. TRBV23-1 is marked as an open reading frame, function uncertain. This CDR3 region has 19 residues. The ends lost 0 bases at V and 0 bases at J; junction bases unmatched: 8.

The chain uses TRBV19 and TRBJ2-1; 7 nucleotides line up with TRBD2. Germline loops: CDR1 LNHDA, CDR2 SQIVND (reference sequence). With V trimmed by 6 bases and J by 7 bases, 15 bases remained unmatched. The CDR3 runs to 16 residues. The CDR3 sequence is CASRRTGGPPGNEQFF. The CDR3 nucleotides are TGTGCCAGTAGAAGGACGGGAGGCCCACCTGGGAATGAGCAGTTCTTC.

This chain links TRBV7-2 with TRBJ1-5; 8 positions match TRBD1. The CDR3 is 15 amino acids. The germline V gene encodes CDR1 SGHTA and CDR2 FQGNSA. V dropped 5 bases and J dropped 2; count of bases not matched to a gene: 5. The CDR3 loop reads CASSGGQGRNQPQHF. The DNA of the CDR3 is TGTGCCAGCAGCGGTGGACAGGGTCGCAATCAGCCCCAGCATTTT.

The rearrangement uses TRBV6-5 and TRBJ1-1, with D possibly being TRBD1 (6 bases). This CDR3 comprises 14 residues. The V gene lost 0 bases and the J gene lost 5 bases, with 10 bases spanning the gap. Germline CDR1 is MNHEY and CDR2 is SVGAGI. In nucleotides, the CDR3 is TGTGCCAGCAGTTACTCTGGGGGGGCGACTGAAGCTTTCTTT. This sequence encodes CASSYSGGATEAFF.